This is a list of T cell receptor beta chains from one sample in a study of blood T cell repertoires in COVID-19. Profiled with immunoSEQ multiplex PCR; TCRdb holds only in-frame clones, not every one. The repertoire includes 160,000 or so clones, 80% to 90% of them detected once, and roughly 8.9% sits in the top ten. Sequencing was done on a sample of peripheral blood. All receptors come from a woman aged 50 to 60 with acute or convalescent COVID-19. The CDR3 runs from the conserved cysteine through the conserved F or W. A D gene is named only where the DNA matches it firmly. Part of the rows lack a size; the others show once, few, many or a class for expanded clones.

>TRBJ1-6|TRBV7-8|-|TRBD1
TGTGCCAGCAGCTTCGGGACAGCGAGCTCCTATAATTCACCCCTCCACTTT
CASSFGTASSYNSPLHF
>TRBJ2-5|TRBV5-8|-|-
TGTGCCAGCAGCTCAGGGATGACAACCATACAAGAGACCCAGTACTTC
CASSSGMTTIQETQYF
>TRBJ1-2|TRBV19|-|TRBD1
TGTGCCAGTAGTACCCCGGGACAGGTCTATGGCTACACCTTC
CASSTPGQVYGYTF
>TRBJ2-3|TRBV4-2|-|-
TGTGCCAGCAGCCAACAGACAGTTGTGCATACGCAGTATTTT
CASSQQTVVHTQYF
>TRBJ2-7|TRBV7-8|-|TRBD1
TGTGCCAGCAGCTTCGCTTCCGGGACAGGGGCTTCCGAGCAGTACTTC
CASSFASGTGASEQYF
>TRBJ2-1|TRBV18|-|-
TGTGCCAGCTCACCACCGAGGTTAGCGGAGGGGAATGAGCAGTTCTTC
CASSPPRLAEGNEQFF
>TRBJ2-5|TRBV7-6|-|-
TGTGCCAGCAGCCCTACGGTGGAAGAGACCCAGTACTTC
CASSPTVEETQYF
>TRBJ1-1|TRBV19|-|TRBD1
TGTGCCAGTAGTATCCAGGGGGTCGCCATGAACACTGAAGCTTTCTTT
CASSIQGVAMNTEAFF
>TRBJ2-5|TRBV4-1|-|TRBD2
TGCGCCAGCAGCCAAGATCCCAGCGGGGGGTCCGAGACCCAGTACTTC
CASSQDPSGGSETQYF
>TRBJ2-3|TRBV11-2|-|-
TGTGCCAGCAGCTTAGCTAGCACAGATACGCAGTATTTT
CASSLASTDTQYF
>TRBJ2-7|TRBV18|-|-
TGTGCCAGCTCACCTTCAGGGGACGAGCAGTACTTC
CASSPSGDEQYF
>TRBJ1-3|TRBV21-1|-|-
TGTGCCAGCAGCAAAGTTTGGGCAGCCGGAAAGAACACCATATATTTT
CASSKVWAAGKNTIYF
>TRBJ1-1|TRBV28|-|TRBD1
TGTGCCAGCAGTTTAGCCCCGGGACAGGATATGGCTTTCTTT
CASSLAPGQDMAFF
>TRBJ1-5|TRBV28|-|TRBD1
TGTGCCAGCAGTTTTGGAACAGGGGTCGACCAGCCCCAGCATTTT
CASSFGTGVDQPQHF
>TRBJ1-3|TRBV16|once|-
TGTGCCAGCAGCCAATCCCCAGTTGGAAACACCATATATTTT
CASSQSPVGNTIYF
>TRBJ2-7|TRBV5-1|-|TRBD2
TGCGCCAGCAGAGCCTCACTAGCGGCAACCTACGAGCAGTACTTC
CASRASLAATYEQYF
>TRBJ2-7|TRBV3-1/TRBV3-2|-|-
TGTGCCAGCAGCCAAGGGACATTGAGACTAGGCGAGCAGTACTTC
CASSQGTLRLGEQYF
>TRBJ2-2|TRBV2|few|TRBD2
TGTGCCAGCAGCTACGGGGGGGAGAGAAACACCGGGGAGCTGTTTTTT
CASSYGGERNTGELFF
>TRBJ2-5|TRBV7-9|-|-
TGTGCCAGCAGCACCCACGGGGGACAGTACCAAGAGACCCAGTACTTC
CASSTHGGQYQETQYF
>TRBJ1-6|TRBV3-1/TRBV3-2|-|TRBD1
TGTGCCAGCAGCCAGGGACAGGTAAATTCACCCCTCCACTTT
CASSQGQVNSPLHF
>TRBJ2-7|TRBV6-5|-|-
TGTGCCAGCAGTTACAGCCCCCGGGACAACTCCTACGAGCAGTACTTC
CASSYSPRDNSYEQYF
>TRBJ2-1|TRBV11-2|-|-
TGTGCCAGCAGCAGAGCTGGAGGAAATTACAATGAGCAGTTCTTC
CASSRAGGNYNEQFF